This TCR beta chain was captured by sequencing in a study of T cell responses to AZD1222 COVID-19 vaccine. Notes on the study in general: Across spike, vaccine-associated CD4 TCRs were found, dominant at 160-218 and 743-854.

A remark on this clone: Antigen: not known.

Germline V gene sequence: CDR1 MGHRA, CDR2 YSYEKL. V shed 2 bases and J 9 bases; nucleotides not matched to a gene: 25. There are 19 residues in the CDR3. Data came from immunoSEQ multiplex PCR; TCRdb stores just in-frame clones and leaves some out. The sample lists around 140,000 clones; just under 95% were seen once. V gene TRBV4-1 combines with J gene TRBJ2-7; 7 bases are a match to TRBD2. This clonotype was sampled from an adult in good health. The material was peripheral blood, obtained on day 0 of AZD1222 vaccination. CDR3 DNA: TGCGCCAGCAGCCAATACGCACTAGCGTCATACCGTTCCCTACGAACGCAGTACTTC. This gives the protein CASSQYALASYRSLRTQYF.